This TCR beta chain was documented in a study of blood T cell repertoires in COVID-19. Across the study: The United States, Italy and Spain supplied acute and convalescent COVID-19 samples. Sources were T cells, B-cell-depleted T cells, or PBMCs; the material itself was cDNA or gDNA.

The CDR3 spans 12 residues. V shed 1 base and J shed 5 bases, with 6 bases lying between them. In the original workflow: Reference gene primer amplification in the assay estimated nucleated cell counts. The table came from immunoSEQ multiplex PCR; TCRdb's copy has only in-frame clones and leaves some out. V, J and clone size are those of that table, while D and trimming were read from the DNA. The sample shows fewer than 300,000 clones, about 85% of them seen only once. The sequencing sample was made of peripheral blood. This clonotype was obtained from a man between 60 and 75 years old who had recovered from COVID-19. The V call is TRBV12-3 or TRBV12-4, the J call TRBJ2-7, with D unresolved. The CDR3 here is CASSLVVDEQYF. The CDR3 region has the DNA TGTGCCAGCAGTTTAGTCGTCGACGAGCAGTACTTC.